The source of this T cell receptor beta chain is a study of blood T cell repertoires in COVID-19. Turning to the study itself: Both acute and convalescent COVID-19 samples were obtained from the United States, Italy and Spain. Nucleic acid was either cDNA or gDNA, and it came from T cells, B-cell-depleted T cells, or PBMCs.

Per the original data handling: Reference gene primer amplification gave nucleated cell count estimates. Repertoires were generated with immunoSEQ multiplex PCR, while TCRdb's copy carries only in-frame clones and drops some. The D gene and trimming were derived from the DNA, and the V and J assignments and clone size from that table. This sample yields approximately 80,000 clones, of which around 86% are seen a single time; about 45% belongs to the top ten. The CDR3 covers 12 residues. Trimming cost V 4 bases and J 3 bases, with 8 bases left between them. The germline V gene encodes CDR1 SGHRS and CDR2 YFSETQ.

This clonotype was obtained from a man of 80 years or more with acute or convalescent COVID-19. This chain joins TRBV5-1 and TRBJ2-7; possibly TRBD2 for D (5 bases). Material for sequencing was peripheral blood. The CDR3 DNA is TGCGCCAGCAGCAAAGGACTCTACGAGCAGTACTTC. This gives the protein CASSKGLYEQYF. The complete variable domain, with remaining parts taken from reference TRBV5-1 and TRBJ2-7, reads KAGVTQTPRYLIKTRGQQVTLSCSPISGHRSVSWYQQTPGQGLQFLFEYFSETQRNKGNFPGRFSGRQFSNSRSEMNVSTLELGDSALYLCASSKGLYEQYFGPGTRLTVT.